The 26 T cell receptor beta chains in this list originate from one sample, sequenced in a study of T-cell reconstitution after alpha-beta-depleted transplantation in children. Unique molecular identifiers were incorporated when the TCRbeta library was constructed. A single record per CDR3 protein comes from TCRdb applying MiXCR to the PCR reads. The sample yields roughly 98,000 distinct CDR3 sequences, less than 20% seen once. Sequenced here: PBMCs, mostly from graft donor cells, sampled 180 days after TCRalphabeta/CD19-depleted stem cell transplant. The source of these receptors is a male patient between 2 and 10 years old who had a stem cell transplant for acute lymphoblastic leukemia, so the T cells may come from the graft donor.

The CDR3, as DNA: TGCGCCAGCAGCTTCCCCCCCACCGGGGAGCTGTTTTTT. This codes for CASSFPPTGELFF. The chain has TRBV5-1 and TRBJ2-2; D gene unclear. CDR1 and CDR2 (germline): SGHRS, YFSETQ. Trimming stripped 2 bases from V and 4 bases from J, with 6 bases between. This CDR3 is built from 13 residues.

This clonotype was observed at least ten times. CDR3 protein: CASSLLVETQYF. The CDR3 DNA is TGTGCCAGCAGCTTGTTGGTAGAGACCCAGTACTTC. The genes are TRBV5-6 and TRBJ2-5; D remains ambiguous. The CDR3 totals 12 residues. Germline CDR1 SGHDT, CDR2 YYEEEE. V was shortened by 1 base and J by 4 bases, with 5 bases between the two germline ends.

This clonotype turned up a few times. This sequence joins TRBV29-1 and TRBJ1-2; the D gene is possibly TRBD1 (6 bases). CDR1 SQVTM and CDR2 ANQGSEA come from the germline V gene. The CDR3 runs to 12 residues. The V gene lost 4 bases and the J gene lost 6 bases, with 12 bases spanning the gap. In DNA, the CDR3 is TGCAGCGTTGTTGGACAGTTTGATGGCTACACCTTC. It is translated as CSVVGQFDGYTF.

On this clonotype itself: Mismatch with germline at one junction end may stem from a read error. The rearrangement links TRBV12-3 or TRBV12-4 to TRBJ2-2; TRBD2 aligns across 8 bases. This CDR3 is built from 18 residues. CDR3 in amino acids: CTSSRTAGGLTNTGELFF. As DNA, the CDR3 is TGTACCAGCAGCCGAACGGCGGGGGGCCTAACGAACACCGGGGAGCTGTTTTTT.

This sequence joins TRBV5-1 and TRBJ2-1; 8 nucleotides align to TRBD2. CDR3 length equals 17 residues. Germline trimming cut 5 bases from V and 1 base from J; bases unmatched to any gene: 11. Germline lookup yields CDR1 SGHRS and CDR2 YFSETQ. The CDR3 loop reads CASRWAGGLGSYNEQFF. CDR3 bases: TGCGCCAGCAGGTGGGCGGGGGGCCTGGGGTCCTACAATGAGCAGTTCTTC.

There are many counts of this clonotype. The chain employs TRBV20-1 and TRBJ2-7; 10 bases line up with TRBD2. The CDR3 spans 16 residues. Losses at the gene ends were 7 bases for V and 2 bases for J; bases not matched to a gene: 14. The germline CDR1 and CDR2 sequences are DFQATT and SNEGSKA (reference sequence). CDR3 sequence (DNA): TGCAGTGTGCCGGAAAGAGGACTAGCGGTTACCTACGAGCAGTACTTC. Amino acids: CSVPERGLAVTYEQYF.

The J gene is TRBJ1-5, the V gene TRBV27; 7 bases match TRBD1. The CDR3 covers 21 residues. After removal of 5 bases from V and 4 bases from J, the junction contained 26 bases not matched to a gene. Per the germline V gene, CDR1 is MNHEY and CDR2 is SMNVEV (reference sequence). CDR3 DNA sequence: TGTGCCAGCAGTCCCGACAGGGTTACGGCAAAGGTTCGGAAAGGAAATCAGCCCCAGCATTTT. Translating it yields CASSPDRVTAKVRKGNQPQHF.

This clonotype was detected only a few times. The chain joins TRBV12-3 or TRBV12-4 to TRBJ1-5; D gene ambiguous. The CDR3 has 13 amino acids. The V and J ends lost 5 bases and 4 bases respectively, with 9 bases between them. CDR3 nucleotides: TGTGCCAGCAGTATAGGGCGGAATCAGCCCCAGCATTTT. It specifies CASSIGRNQPQHF.

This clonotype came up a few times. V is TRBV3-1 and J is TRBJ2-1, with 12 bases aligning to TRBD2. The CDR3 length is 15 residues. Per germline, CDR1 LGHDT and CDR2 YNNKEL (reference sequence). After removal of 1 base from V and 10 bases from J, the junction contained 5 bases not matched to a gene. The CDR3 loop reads CASSQVLAGGNEQFF. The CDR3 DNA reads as TGTGCCAGCAGCCAAGTTCTAGCGGGGGGGAACGAGCAGTTCTTC.

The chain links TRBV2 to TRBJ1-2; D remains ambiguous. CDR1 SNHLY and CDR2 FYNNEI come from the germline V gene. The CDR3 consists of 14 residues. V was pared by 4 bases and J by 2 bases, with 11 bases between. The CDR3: CASSGRPENYGYTF. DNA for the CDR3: TGTGCCAGCAGTGGGAGACCTGAAAACTATGGCTACACCTTC. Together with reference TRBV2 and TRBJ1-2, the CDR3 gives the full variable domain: EPEVTQTPSHQVTQMGQEVILRCVPISNHLYFYWYRQILGQKVEFLVSFYNNEISEKSEIFDDQFSVERPDGSNFTLKIRSTKLEDSAMYFCASSGRPENYGYTFGSGTRLTVV.

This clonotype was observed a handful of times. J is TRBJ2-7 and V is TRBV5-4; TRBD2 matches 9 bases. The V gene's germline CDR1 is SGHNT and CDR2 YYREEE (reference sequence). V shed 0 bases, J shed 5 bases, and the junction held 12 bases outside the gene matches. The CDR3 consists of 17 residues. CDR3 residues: CASSLGAAGGLRDEQYF. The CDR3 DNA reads TGTGCCAGCAGCTTGGGAGCAGCGGGGGGACTAAGGGACGAGCAGTACTTC.

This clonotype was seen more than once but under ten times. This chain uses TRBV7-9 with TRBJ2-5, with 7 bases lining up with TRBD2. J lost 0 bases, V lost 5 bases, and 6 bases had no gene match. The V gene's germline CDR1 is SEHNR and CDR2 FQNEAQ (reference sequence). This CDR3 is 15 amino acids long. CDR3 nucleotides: TGTGCCAGCAGCACGGCTCTAGCGGACCAAGAGACCCAGTACTTC. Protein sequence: CASSTALADQETQYF.

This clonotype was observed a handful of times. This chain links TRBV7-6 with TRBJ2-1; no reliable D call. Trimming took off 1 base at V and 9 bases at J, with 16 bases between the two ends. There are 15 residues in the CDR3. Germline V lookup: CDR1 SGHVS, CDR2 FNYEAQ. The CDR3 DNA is TGTGCCAGCAGCTTAGACAGTGTCACGGTGCTTGAGCAGTTCTTC. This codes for CASSLDSVTVLEQFF.

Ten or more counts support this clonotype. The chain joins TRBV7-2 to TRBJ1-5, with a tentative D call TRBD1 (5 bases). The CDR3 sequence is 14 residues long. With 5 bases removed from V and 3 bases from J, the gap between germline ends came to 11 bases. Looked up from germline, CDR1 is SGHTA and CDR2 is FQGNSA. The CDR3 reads CASSRGVPNQPQHF. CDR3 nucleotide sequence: TGTGCCAGCAGCCGAGGGGTTCCCAATCAGCCCCAGCATTTT.

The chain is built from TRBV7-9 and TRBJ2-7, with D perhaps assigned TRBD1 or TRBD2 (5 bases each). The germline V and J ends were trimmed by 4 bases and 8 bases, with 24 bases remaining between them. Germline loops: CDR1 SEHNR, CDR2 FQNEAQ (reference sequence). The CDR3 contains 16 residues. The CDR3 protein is CASSSLVGQGPPKQYF. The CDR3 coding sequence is TGTGCCAGCAGCTCCCTGGTGGGGCAGGGACCTCCCAAGCAGTACTTC.

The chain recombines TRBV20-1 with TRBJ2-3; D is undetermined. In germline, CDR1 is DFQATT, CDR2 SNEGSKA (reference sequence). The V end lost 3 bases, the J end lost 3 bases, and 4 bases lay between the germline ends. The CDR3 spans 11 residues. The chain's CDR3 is CSASKTDTQYF. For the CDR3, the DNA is TGCAGTGCTAGTAAGACAGATACGCAGTATTTT.

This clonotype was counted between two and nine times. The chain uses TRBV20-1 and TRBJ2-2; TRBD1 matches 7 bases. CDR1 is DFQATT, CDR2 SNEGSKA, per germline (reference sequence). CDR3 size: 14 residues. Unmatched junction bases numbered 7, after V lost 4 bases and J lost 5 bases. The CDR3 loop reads CSAKQGEWTGELFF. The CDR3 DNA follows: TGCAGTGCTAAGCAGGGGGAGTGGACCGGGGAGCTGTTTTTT.

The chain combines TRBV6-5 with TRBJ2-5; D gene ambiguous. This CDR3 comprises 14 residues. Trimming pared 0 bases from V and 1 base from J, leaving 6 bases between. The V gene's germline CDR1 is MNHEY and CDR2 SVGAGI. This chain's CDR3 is CASSYSEGQETQYF. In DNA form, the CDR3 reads TGTGCCAGCAGTTACTCGGAAGGCCAAGAGACCCAGTACTTC.

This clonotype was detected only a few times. The CDR3 here is CASSYVGVGGYTF. In DNA form, the CDR3 reads TGTGCCAGCAGTTACGTGGGGGTGGGCGGCTACACCTTC. V gene TRBV6-5 combines with J gene TRBJ1-2, with D perhaps TRBD1 (5 bases). The V gene lost 2 bases and the J gene lost 8 bases, with 12 bases spanning the gap. The CDR3 totals 13 residues. Germline V gene lookup returns CDR1 MNHEY and CDR2 SVGAGI.

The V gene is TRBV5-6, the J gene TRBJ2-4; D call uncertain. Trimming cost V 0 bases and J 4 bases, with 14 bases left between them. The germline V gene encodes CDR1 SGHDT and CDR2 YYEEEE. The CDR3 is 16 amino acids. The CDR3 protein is CASSLASGLLKNIQYF. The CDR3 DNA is TGTGCCAGCAGCTTGGCGTCCGGCCTCTTAAAAAACATTCAGTACTTC.

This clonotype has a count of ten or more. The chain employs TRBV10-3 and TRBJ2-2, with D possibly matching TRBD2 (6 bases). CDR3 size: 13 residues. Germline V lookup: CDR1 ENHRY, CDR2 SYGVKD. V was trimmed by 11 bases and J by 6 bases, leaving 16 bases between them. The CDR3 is CASRDFSSGELFF. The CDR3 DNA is TGTGCCTCCCGGGACTTCTCGTCCGGGGAGCTGTTTTTT.

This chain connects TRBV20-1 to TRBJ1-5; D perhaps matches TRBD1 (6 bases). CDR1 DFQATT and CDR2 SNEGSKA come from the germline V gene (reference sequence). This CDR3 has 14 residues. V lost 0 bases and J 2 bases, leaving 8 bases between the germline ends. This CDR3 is CSARDYRGNQPQHF. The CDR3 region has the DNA TGCAGTGCTAGAGATTACAGGGGCAATCAGCCCCAGCATTTT.

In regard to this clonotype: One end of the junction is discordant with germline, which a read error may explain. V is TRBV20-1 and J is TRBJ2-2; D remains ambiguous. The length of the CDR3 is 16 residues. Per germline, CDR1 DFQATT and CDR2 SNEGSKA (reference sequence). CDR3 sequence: CGARDHEVPNTGELFF. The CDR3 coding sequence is TGCGGTGCTAGAGATCACGAGGTACCGAACACCGGGGAGCTGTTTTTT.

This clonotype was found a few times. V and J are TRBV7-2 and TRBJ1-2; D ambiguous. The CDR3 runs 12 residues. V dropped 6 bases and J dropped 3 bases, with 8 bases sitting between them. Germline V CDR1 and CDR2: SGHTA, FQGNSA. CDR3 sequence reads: CASSLQYYGYTF. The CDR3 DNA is TGTGCCAGCAGTCTCCAGTACTATGGCTACACCTTC.

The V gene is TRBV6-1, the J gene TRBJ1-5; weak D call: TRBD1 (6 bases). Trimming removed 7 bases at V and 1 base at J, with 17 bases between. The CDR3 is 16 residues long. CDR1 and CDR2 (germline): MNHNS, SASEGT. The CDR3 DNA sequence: TGTGCCAGCAACCCATTAGGGGGTGGAAGCAATCAGCCCCAGCATTTT. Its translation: CASNPLGGGSNQPQHF.

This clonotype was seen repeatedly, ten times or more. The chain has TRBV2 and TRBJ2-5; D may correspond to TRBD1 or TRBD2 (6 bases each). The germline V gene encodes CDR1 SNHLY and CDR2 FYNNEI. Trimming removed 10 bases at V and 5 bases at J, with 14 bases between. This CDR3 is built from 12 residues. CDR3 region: CATPGGVETQYF. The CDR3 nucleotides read TGTGCCACCCCCGGGGGCGTGGAGACCCAGTACTTC.